The T cell receptor beta chain described here comes from a study of lymphopenia after photon versus proton radiotherapy. Per the germline V gene, CDR1 is SEHNR and CDR2 is FQNEAQ (reference sequence). The CDR3 length is 16 residues. V gave up 4 bases and J gave up 6 bases, with 18 bases separating them. The table came from immunoSEQ multiplex PCR; TCRdb's copy has only in-frame clones and leaves some out. The data hold 60,000 to 75,000 clones, with around 90% observed a single time. This chain links TRBV7-9 with TRBJ1-4, with D unresolved. The starting material was peripheral blood, obtained from a patient treated with proton-based radiotherapy. The clonotype originates from a man aged 80 or over with esophageal cancer. CDR3 DNA: TGTGCCAGCAGCTCGAGTGTGACTCAACTTGATGAAAAACTGTTTTTT. Translated, it gives CASSSSVTQLDEKLFF.